These 6 T cell receptor beta chains came from one sample sequenced in a study of identical twins. Using its own MiXCR run on the 5' RACE reads, TCRdb lists one record per CDR3 protein. The repertoire has 240,000 or so distinct CDR3 sequences, roughly 7% of them found once; the top ten carry more than 3%. Another study also made use of these data, one on yellow fever vaccine responses in identical twins.

Material: memory (CD45RO+) T cells sorted from blood. These receptors were obtained from a woman under 30 in good health.

This clonotype was picked up many times. V usage is TRBV5-1 and J usage is TRBJ2-2; 7 bases are shared with TRBD2. The germline CDR1 and CDR2 sequences are SGHRS and YFSETQ. With V trimmed by 0 bases and J by 0 bases, 2 bases remained unmatched. The length of the CDR3 is 16 residues. CDR3 nucleotides: TGCGCCAGCAGCTTGGGCCTAGCGGCGAACACCGGGGAGCTGTTTTTT. This encodes CASSLGLAANTGELFF. The full variable domain, in which reference TRBV5-1 and TRBJ2-2 provide the parts outside the CDR3, is KAGVTQTPRYLIKTRGQQVTLSCSPISGHRSVSWYQQTPGQGLQFLFEYFSETQRNKGNFPGRFSGRQFSNSRSEMNVSTLELGDSALYLCASSLGLAANTGELFFGEGSRLTVL.

The gene calls are TRBV6-1 and TRBJ2-7, with D unclear. The CDR3 consists of 13 residues. Germline CDR1 MNHNS, CDR2 SASEGT. V dropped 2 bases and J dropped 0 bases, with 5 bases sitting between them. The CDR3 DNA is TGTGCCAGCAGTGAAAAGGTCTCCTACGAGCAGTACGTC. As protein: CASSEKVSYEQYV.

There are a few counts of this clonotype. The chain recombines TRBV4-1 with TRBJ2-3; no reliable D call. Germline V gene sequence: CDR1 MGHRA, CDR2 YSYEKL. This CDR3 is 13 amino acids long. Trimming stripped 2 bases from V and 2 bases from J, with 5 bases between. The CDR3 DNA follows: TGCGCCAGCAGCCAACCGAACACAGATACGCAGTATTTT. This translates into CASSQPNTDTQYF.

This clonotype has more than one count but fewer than ten. This rearrangement joins TRBV20-1 to TRBJ2-1, with 9 bases aligning to TRBD2. Germline CDR1 DFQATT, CDR2 SNEGSKA (reference sequence). This CDR3 is 15 amino acids long. Losses at the gene ends were 6 bases for V and 3 bases for J; bases not matched to a gene: 9. CDR3 residues: CSARFWREGYNEQFF. For the CDR3, the DNA is TGCAGTGCCCGTTTTTGGCGGGAGGGCTACAATGAGCAGTTCTTC.

Ten or more counts support this clonotype. V gene TRBV5-1 combines with J gene TRBJ2-2; the D is unclear. The germline V gene has CDR1 SGHRS and CDR2 YFSETQ. V lost 4 bases to trimming and J lost 4 bases, with 17 bases between them. This CDR3 contains 16 residues. CDR3 region: CASSLQLGTGTGELFF. The CDR3, as DNA: TGCGCCAGCAGCCTACAATTGGGCACGGGCACCGGGGAGCTGTTTTTT.

The chain uses TRBV5-1 and TRBJ2-1; D is possibly TRBD2 (7 bases). CDR1 and CDR2 from the germline V gene are SGHRS and YFSETQ. The CDR3 extends over 16 amino acids. V lost 4 bases and J lost 12, with 26 bases in between. CDR3 amino acids: CASSGKTGGPPGVQFF. The CDR3 nucleotides are TGCGCCAGCAGCGGAAAGACGGGGGGCCCACCGGGGGTGCAGTTCTTC.